What follows describes a single TCR beta chain. What it binds is unknown. This CDR3 has 17 amino acids. V shed 4 bases, J shed 0 bases, and the junction held 10 bases outside the gene matches. Germline V gene sequence: CDR1 SQVTM, CDR2 ANQGSEA. The data were taken from a study of T cell responses to AZD1222 COVID-19 vaccine. General study findings and limits: Baseline seropositives among AZD1222 recipients totaled only six or seven. Nearly half of spike-specific TCRs reportedly target unmutated variant regions.

Profiling relied on immunoSEQ multiplex PCR, and the TCRdb table lists in-frame clones only, not all of them. The table shows 150,000 to 200,000 clones, with roughly 94% occurring only once. The V call is TRBV29-1, the J call TRBJ2-1, with 9 positions matching TRBD2. Here the sequenced sample was peripheral blood, taken on day 0 of AZD1222 vaccination. This TCR came from an adult in good health. CDR3 nucleotide sequence: TGCAGCGTTGGGGCTAGCGGGACCCGGGGCTCCTACAATGAGCAGTTCTTC. It translates to CSVGASGTRGSYNEQFF.